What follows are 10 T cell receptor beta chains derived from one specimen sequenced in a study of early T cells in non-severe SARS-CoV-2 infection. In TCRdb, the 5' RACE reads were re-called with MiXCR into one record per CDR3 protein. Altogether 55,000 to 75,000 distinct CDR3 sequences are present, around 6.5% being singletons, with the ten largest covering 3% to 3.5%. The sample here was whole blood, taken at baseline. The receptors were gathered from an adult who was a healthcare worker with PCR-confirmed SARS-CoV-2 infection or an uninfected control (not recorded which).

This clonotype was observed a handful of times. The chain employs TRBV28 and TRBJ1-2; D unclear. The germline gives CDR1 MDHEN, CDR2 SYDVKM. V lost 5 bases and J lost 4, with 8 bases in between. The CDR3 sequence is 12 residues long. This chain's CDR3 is CASSPGAYGYTF. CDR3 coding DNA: TGTGCCAGCAGTCCCGGAGCCTATGGCTACACCTTC.

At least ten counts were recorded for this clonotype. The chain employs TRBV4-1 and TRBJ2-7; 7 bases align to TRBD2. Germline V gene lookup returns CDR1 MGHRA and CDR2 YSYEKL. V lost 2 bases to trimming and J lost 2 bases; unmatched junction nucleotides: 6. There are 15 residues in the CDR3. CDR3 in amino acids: CASSQQRGSPYEQYF. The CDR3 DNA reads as TGCGCCAGCAGCCAACAGCGGGGATCACCCTACGAGCAGTACTTC.

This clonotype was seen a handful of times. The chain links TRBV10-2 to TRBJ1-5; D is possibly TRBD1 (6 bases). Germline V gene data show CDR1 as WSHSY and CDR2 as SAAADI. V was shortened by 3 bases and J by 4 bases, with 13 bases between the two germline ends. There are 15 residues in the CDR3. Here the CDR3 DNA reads TGCGCCAGCAGTGACAGGGGAGATAATAATCAGCCCCAGCATTTT. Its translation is CASSDRGDNNQPQHF.

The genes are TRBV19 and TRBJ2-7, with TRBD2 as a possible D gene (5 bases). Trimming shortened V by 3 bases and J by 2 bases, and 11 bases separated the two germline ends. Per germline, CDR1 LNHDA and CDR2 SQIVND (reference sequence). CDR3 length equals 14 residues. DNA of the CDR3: TGTGCCAGTAGTATTCCGCCGGGGACCTACGAGCAGTACTTC. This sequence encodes CASSIPPGTYEQYF.

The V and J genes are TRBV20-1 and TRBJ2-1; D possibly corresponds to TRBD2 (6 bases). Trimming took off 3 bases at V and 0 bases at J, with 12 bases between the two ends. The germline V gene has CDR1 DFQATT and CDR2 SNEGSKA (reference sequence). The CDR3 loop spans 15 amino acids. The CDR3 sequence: CSARMATSSYNEQFF. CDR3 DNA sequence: TGCAGTGCTAGGATGGCGACTAGCTCCTACAATGAGCAGTTCTTC.

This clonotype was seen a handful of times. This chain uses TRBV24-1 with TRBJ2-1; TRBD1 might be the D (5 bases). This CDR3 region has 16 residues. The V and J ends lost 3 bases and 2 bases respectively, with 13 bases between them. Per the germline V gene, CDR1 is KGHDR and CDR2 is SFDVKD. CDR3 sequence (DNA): TGTGCCACCAGTGATGACTCGACAGAACCCTACAATGAGCAGTTCTTC. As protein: CATSDDSTEPYNEQFF.

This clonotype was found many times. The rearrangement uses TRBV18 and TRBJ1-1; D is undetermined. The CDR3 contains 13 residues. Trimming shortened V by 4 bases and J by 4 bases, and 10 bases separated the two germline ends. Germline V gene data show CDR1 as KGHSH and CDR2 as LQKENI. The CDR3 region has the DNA TGTGCCAGCTCACGGGATGAGGTCACTGAAGCTTTCTTT. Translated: CASSRDEVTEAFF.

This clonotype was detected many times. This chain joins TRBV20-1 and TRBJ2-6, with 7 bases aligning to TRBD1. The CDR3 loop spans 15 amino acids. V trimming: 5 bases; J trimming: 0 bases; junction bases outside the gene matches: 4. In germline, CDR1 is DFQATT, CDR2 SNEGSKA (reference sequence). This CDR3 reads CSAARTGSGANVLTF. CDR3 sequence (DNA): TGCAGTGCTGCTAGGACAGGCTCTGGGGCCAACGTCCTGACTTTC.

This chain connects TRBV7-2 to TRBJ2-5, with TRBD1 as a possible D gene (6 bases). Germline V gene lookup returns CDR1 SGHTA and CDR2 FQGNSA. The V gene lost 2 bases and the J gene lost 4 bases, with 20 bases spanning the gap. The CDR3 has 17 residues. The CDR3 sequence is CASSLSRPRQARETQYF. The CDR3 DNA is TGTGCCAGCAGCTTAAGTCGTCCGAGACAGGCGCGAGAGACCCAGTACTTC. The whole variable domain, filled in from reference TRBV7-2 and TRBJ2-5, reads GAGVSQSPSNKVTEKGKDVELRCDPISGHTALYWYRQSLGQGLEFLIYFQGNSAPDKSGLPSDRFSAERTGGSVSTLTIQRTQQEDSAVYLCASSLSRPRQARETQYFGPGTRLLVL.

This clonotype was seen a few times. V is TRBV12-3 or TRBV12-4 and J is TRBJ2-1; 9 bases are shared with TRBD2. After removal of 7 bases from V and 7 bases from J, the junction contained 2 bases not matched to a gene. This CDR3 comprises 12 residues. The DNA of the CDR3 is TGTGCCAGCAACCTAGCGGGAAATGAGCAGTTCTTC. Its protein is CASNLAGNEQFF.